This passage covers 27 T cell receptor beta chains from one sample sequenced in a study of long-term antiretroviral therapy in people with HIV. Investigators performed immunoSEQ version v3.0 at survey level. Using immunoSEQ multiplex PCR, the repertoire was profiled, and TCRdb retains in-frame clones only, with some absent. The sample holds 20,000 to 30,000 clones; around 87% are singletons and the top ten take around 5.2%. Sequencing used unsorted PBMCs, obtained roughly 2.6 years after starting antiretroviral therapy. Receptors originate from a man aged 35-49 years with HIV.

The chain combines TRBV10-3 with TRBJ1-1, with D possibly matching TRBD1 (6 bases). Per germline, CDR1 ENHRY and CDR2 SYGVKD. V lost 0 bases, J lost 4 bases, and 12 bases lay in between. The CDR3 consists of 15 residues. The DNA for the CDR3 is TGTGCCATCAGTGAGTCGGGGGGCTGGGGCACTGAAGCTTTCTTT. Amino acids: CAISESGGWGTEAFF.

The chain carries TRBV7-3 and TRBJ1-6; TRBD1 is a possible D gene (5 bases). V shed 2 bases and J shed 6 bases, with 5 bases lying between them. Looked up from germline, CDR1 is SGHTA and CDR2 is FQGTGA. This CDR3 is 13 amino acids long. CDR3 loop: CASSLGTNSPLHF. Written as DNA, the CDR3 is TGTGCCAGCAGCTTAGGGACTAATTCACCCCTCCACTTT.

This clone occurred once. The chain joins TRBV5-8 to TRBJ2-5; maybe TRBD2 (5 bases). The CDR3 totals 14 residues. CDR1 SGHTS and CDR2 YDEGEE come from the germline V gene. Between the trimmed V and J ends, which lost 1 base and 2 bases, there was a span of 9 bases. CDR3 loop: CASSLRGLQETQYF. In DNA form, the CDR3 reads TGTGCCAGCAGCTTGCGAGGGCTTCAAGAGACCCAGTACTTC.

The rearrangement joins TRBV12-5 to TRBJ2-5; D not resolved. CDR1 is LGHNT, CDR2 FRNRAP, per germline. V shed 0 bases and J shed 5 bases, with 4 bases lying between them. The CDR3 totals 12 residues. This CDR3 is CASGLVGETQYF. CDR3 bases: TGTGCTAGTGGTTTGGTAGGGGAGACCCAGTACTTC.

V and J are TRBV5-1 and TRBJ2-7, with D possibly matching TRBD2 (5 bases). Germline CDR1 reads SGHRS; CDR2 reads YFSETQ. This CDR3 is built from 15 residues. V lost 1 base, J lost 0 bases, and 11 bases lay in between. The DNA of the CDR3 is TGCGCCAGCAGCTTGTCGGGATTGAGCTCCTACGAGCAGTACTTC. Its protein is CASSLSGLSSYEQYF.

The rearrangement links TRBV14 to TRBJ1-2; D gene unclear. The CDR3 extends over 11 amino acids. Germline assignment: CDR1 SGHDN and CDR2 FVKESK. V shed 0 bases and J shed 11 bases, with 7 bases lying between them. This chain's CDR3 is CASSQDQEYTF. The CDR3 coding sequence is TGTGCCAGCAGCCAAGATCAAGAATACACCTTC.

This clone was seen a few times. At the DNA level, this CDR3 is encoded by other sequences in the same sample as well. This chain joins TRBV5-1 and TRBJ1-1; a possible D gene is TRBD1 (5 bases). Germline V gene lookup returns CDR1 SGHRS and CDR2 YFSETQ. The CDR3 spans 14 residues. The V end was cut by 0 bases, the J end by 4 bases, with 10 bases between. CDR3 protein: CASSLAGGGTEAFF. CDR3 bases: TGCGCCAGCAGCTTGGCCGGGGGTGGCACTGAAGCTTTCTTT. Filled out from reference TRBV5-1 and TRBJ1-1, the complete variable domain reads KAGVTQTPRYLIKTRGQQVTLSCSPISGHRSVSWYQQTPGQGLQFLFEYFSETQRNKGNFPGRFSGRQFSNSRSEMNVSTLELGDSALYLCASSLAGGGTEAFFGQGTRLTVV.

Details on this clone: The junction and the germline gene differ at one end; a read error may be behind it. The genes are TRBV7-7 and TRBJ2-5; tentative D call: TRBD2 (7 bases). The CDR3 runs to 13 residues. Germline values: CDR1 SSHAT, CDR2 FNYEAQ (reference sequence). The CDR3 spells CASSQGRGETQYF. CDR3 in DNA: TGTGCTAGCAGTCAGGGGAGGGGAGAGACCCAGTACTTC.

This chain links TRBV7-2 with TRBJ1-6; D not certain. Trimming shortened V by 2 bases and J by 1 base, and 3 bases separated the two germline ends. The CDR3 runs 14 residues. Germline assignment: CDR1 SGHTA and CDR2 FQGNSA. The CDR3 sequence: CASSLTSYNSPLHF. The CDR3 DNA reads TGTGCCAGCAGCTTAACTTCCTATAATTCACCCCTCCACTTT.

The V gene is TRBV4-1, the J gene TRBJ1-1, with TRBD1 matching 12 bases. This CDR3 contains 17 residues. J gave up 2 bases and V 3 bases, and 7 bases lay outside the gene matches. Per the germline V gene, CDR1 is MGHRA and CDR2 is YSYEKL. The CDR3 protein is CASSHPGTGGINTEAFF. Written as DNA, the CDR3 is TGCGCCAGCAGCCATCCCGGGACAGGGGGCATAAACACTGAAGCTTTCTTT.

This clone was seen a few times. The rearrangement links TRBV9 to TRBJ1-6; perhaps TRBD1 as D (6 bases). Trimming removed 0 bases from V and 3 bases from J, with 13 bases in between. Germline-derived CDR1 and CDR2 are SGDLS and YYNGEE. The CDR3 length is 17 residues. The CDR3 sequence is CASSVGLRTDYNSPLHF. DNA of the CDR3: TGTGCCAGCAGCGTAGGGCTCCGGACAGACTATAATTCACCCCTCCACTTT.

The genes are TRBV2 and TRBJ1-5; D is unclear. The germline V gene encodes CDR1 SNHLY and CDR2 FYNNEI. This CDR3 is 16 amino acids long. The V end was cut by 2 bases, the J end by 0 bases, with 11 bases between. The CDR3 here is CASSEQGGYSNQPQHF. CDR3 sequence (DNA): TGTGCCAGCAGTGAACAAGGAGGTTATAGCAATCAGCCCCAGCATTTT.

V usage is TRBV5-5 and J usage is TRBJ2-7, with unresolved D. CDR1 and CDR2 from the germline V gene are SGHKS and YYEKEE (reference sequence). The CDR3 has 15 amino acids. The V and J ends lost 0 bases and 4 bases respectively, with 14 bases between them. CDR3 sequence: CASSLAPDNHYEQYF. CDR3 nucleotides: TGTGCCAGCAGCTTGGCCCCCGACAACCATTACGAGCAGTACTTC. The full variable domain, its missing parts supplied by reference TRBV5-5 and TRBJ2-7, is DAGVTQSPTHLIKTRGQQVTLRCSPISGHKSVSWYQQVLGQGPQFIFQYYEKEERGRGNFPDRFSARQFPNYSSELNVNALLLGDSALYLCASSLAPDNHYEQYFGPGTRLTVT.

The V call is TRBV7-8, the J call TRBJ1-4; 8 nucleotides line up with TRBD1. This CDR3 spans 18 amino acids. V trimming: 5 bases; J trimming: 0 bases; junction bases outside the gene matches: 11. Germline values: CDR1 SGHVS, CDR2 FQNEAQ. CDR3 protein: CASSLKSGTGATNEKLFF. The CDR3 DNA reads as TGTGCCAGCAGCCTTAAAAGCGGGACAGGAGCAACTAATGAAAAACTGTTTTTT.

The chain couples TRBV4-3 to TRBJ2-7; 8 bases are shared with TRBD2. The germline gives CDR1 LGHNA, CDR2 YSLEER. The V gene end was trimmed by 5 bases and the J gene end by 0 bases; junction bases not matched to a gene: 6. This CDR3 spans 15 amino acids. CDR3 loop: CASSLLAASSYEQYF. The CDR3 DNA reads TGCGCCAGCAGCTTACTAGCGGCAAGCTCCTACGAGCAGTACTTC.

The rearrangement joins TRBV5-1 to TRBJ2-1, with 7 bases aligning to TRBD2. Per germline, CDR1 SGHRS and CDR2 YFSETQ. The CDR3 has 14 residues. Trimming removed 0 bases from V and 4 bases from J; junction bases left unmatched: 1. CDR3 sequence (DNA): TGCGCCAGCAGCTTGGGGGGACTATACAATGAGCAGTTCTTC. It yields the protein CASSLGGLYNEQFF.

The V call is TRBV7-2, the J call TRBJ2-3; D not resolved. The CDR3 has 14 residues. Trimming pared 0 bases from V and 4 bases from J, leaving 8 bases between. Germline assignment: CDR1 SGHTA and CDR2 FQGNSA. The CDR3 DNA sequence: TGTGCCAGCAGCTTAGCCGCGAGACCAGATACGCAGTATTTT. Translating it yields CASSLAARPDTQYF.

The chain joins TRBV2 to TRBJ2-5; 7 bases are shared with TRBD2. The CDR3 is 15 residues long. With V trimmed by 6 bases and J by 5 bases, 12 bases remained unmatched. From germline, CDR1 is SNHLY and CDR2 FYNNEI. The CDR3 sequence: CASSREDSRVETQYF. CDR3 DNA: TGTGCCAGCAGCCGGGAGGACTCGAGGGTTGAGACCCAGTACTTC. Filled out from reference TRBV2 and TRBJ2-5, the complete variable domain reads EPEVTQTPSHQVTQMGQEVILRCVPISNHLYFYWYRQILGQKVEFLVSFYNNEISEKSEIFDDQFSVERPDGSNFTLKIRSTKLEDSAMYFCASSREDSRVETQYFGPGTRLLVL.

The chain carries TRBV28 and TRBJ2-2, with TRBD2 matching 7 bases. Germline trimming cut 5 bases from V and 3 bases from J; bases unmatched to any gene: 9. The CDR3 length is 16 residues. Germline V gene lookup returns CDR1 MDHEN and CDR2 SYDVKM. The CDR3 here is CASSPRGGADTGELFF. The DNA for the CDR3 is TGTGCCAGCAGTCCACGGGGAGGGGCGGACACCGGGGAGCTGTTTTTT.

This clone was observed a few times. The CDR3 sequence: CASSRGQWQPQHF. In nucleotides, the CDR3 is TGTGCCAGCTCTCGGGGGCAGTGGCAGCCCCAGCATTTT. This chain links TRBV2 with TRBJ1-5; D is perhaps TRBD1 (6 bases). Between the trimmed V and J ends, which lost 8 bases and 7 bases, there was a span of 15 bases. The CDR3 is 13 residues long. Germline values: CDR1 SNHLY, CDR2 FYNNEI.

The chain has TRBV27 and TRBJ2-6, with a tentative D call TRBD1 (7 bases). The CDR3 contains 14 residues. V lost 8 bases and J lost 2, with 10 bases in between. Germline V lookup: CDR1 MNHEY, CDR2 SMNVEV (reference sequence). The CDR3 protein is CASGGTAGANVLTF. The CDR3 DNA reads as TGTGCCAGCGGAGGGACAGCTGGGGCCAACGTCCTGACTTTC.

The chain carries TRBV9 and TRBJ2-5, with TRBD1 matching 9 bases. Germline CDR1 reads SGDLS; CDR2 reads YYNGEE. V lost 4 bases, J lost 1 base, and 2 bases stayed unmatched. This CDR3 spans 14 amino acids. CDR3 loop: CASSLDRGQETQYF. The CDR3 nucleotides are TGTGCCAGCAGCCTGGACAGGGGCCAAGAGACCCAGTACTTC.

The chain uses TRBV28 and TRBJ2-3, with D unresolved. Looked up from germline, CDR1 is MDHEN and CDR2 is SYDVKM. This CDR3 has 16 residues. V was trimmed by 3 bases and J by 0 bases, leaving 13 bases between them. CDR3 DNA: TGTGCCAGCAGTTTCGGACGGCACTCTAGCACAGATACGCAGTATTTT. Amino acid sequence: CASSFGRHSSTDTQYF.

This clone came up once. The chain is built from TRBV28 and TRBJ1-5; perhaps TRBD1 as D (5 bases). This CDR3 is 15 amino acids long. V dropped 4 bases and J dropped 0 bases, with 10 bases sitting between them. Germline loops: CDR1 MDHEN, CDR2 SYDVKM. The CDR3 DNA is TGTGCCAGCAGTTCCGACGGACATAGCAATCAGCCCCAGCATTTT. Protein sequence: CASSSDGHSNQPQHF.

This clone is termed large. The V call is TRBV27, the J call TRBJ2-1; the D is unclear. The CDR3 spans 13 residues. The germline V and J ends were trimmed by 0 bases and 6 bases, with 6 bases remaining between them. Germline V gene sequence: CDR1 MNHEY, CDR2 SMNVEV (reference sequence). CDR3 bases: TGTGCCAGCAGTTTATCGCCCCTCAATGAGCAGTTCTTC. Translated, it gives CASSLSPLNEQFF.

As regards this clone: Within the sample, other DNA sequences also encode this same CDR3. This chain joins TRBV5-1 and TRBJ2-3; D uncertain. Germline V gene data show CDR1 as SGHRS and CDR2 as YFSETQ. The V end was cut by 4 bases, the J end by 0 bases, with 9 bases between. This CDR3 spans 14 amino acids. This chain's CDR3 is CASSLRSSTDTQYF. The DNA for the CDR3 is TGCGCCAGCAGCCTACGGTCTAGCACAGATACGCAGTATTTT.

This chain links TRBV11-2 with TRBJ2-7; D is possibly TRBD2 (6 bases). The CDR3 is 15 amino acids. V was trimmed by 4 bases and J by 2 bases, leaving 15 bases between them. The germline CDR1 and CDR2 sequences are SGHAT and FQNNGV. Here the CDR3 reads CASSSQRAFTYEQYF. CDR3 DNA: TGTGCCAGCAGCTCCCAGCGGGCCTTTACCTACGAGCAGTACTTC.